These 23 T cell receptor beta chains share one sample of origin, sequenced in a study of cytomegalovirus exposure and HLA in healthy donors. 60 Vbeta and 13 Jbeta primers were used in PCR. Profiled with immunoSEQ multiplex PCR; TCRdb holds only in-frame clones, not every one. This sample has 90,000 to 100,000 clones; over 50% occur once, and the top ten carry 3% to 4%. The sequenced sample consisted of PBMCs. These TCRs come from a man aged 25 to 45 in good health and CMV-seronegative.

This chain joins TRBV27 and TRBJ1-5, with TRBD1 identical over 7 bases. Trimming at V came to 5 bases and at J to 6 bases, leaving 10 bases not matched to a gene. Germline V gives CDR1 MNHEY, CDR2 SMNVEV (reference sequence). The length of the CDR3 is 15 residues. The CDR3 sequence: CASSPMEGAGQPQHF. CDR3 bases: TGTGCCAGCAGTCCCATGGAGGGGGCAGGTCAGCCCCAGCATTTT.

V gene TRBV27 combines with J gene TRBJ2-1; D uncertain. This CDR3 contains 12 residues. Between the trimmed V and J ends, which lost 8 bases and 5 bases, there was a span of 10 bases. Germline V CDR1 and CDR2: MNHEY, SMNVEV (reference sequence). The chain's CDR3 is CASLSRDNEQFF. The CDR3 DNA follows: TGTGCCAGCTTAAGCCGGGACAATGAGCAGTTCTTC.

In the case of this clone: The sample holds other DNA sequences that translate to the same CDR3. DNA of the CDR3: TGTGCCAGCAGTGGCATAACAAGGATAACCAGGGGTTCTGGAAACACCATATATTTT. Protein sequence: CASSGITRITRGSGNTIYF. The V call is TRBV2, the J call TRBJ1-3; a weak D match, TRBD1 (6 bases). The CDR3 is 19 residues long. The V gene lost 4 bases and the J gene lost 1 base, with 23 bases spanning the gap. Looked up from germline, CDR1 is SNHLY and CDR2 is FYNNEI.

This chain connects TRBV27 to TRBJ2-7; D remains unclear. There are 13 residues in the CDR3. Germline values: CDR1 MNHEY, CDR2 SMNVEV (reference sequence). V was pared by 3 bases and J by 3 bases, with 9 bases between. CDR3 DNA sequence: TGTGCCAGCAGTTTTAACAGACACTACGAGCAGTACTTC. Protein product: CASSFNRHYEQYF.

This sequence joins TRBV6-5 and TRBJ1-2, with TRBD1 matching over 7 bases. The J segment lost 4 bases and the V segment lost 2 bases, leaving 4 bases of the junction unmatched. This CDR3 has 14 residues. Germline V CDR1 and CDR2: MNHEY, SVGAGI. The CDR3 region has the DNA TGTGCCAGCAGTTACGGGACAGAACTCTATGGCTACACCTTC. Residues: CASSYGTELYGYTF.

This clone was found a few times. This chain connects TRBV7-3 to TRBJ2-5; 13 bases fit TRBD2. The V and J ends lost 5 bases and 4 bases, in that order; junction bases with no gene match: 4. The germline CDR1 and CDR2 sequences are SGHTA and FQGTGA. This CDR3 comprises 15 residues. CDR3: CASSTLAGGRETQYF. CDR3 DNA: TGTGCCAGCAGCACACTAGCGGGAGGGCGAGAGACCCAGTACTTC.

The CDR3 reads CASSLVLGDTTFLGQYF. The CDR3 DNA reads TGCGCCAGCAGCTTGGTGCTGGGGGACACAACCTTTTTGGGGCAGTACTTC. The V call is TRBV5-1, the J call TRBJ2-7, with D tentatively TRBD1 (6 bases). Trimming removed 0 bases from V and 9 bases from J, with 25 bases in between. CDR1 and CDR2 (germline): SGHRS, YFSETQ. CDR3 length equals 17 residues.

V gene TRBV27 combines with J gene TRBJ2-7; TRBD1 matches 11 bases. CDR3 length equals 18 residues. With V trimmed by 5 bases and J by 4 bases, 16 bases remained unmatched. CDR1 is MNHEY and CDR2 is SMNVEV in the germline V gene (reference sequence). CDR3 DNA sequence: TGTGCCAGCAGTCCGGACAGGGGGCTAACCTCGGTAAGATACGAGCAGTACTTC. Residues: CASSPDRGLTSVRYEQYF.

The rearrangement links TRBV7-2 to TRBJ1-5; TRBD1 matches at 9 bases. Germline CDR1 reads SGHTA; CDR2 reads FQGNSA. This CDR3 region has 16 residues. Germline trimming cut 4 bases from V and 2 bases from J; bases unmatched to any gene: 6. As DNA, the CDR3 is TGTGCCAGCAGCTCAACAGGGGGCCAGGGCAATCAGCCCCAGCATTTT. Amino acid sequence: CASSSTGGQGNQPQHF.

This chain links TRBV6-5 with TRBJ1-1, with a weak D call TRBD1 (5 bases). Germline values: CDR1 MNHEY, CDR2 SVGAGI. The V end lost 4 bases, the J end lost 1 base, and 13 bases lay between the germline ends. The CDR3 has 15 residues. The CDR3 DNA follows: TGTGCCAGCAGTTCTCGGGGGGAAGGGAACACTGAAGCTTTCTTT. This encodes CASSSRGEGNTEAFF.

The chain is built from TRBV18 and TRBJ1-2; D remains ambiguous. The CDR3 is 13 residues long. Germline V gene data show CDR1 as KGHSH and CDR2 as LQKENI. V was shortened by 2 bases and J by 2 bases, with 6 bases between the two germline ends. The CDR3 sequence is CASSPYQNYGYTF. Written as DNA, the CDR3 is TGTGCCAGCTCACCATACCAGAACTATGGCTACACCTTC. The whole variable domain, remainder taken from reference TRBV18 and TRBJ1-2, is NAGVMQNPRHLVRRRGQEARLRCSPMKGHSHVYWYRQLPEEGLKFMVYLQKENIIDESGMPKERFSAEFPKEGPSILRIQQVVRGDSAAYFCASSPYQNYGYTFGSGTRLTVV.

This chain's CDR3 is CASSAIGQGNSPLHF. CDR3 nucleotide sequence: TGCGCCAGCAGCGCCATTGGACAGGGCAATTCACCCCTCCACTTT. The chain combines TRBV5-1 with TRBJ1-6; 8 nucleotides agree with TRBD1. Germline CDR1 SGHRS, CDR2 YFSETQ. This CDR3 has 15 amino acids. Trimming at V came to 4 bases and at J to 7 bases, leaving 7 bases not matched to a gene.

Comment on this clone: A junction end diverges from the germline sequence, so it may reflect a read error. The gene calls are TRBV27 and TRBJ2-6, with TRBD1 as a possible D gene (5 bases). Germline V gene data show CDR1 as MNHEY and CDR2 as SMNVEV (reference sequence). The CDR3 extends over 14 amino acids. The CDR3 coding sequence is TGTGCCAGCAGTTCCTCTTCTGGGGCCAGCGTCCTGACTTTC. This codes for CASSSSSGASVLTF.

J is TRBJ2-5 and V is TRBV2; tentative D call: TRBD1 (6 bases). The germline V gene encodes CDR1 SNHLY and CDR2 FYNNEI. V lost 6 bases and J lost 5, with 16 bases in between. The CDR3 covers 14 residues. CDR3 in DNA: TGTGCCAGCAGCGGACACCCTAGGGGGGAGACCCAGTACTTC. The encoded protein is CASSGHPRGETQYF.

This rearrangement joins TRBV6-6 to TRBJ1-2; a weak D match, TRBD1 (5 bases). Trimming shortened V by 2 bases and J by 7 bases, and 11 bases separated the two germline ends. This CDR3 has 13 amino acids. Germline lookup yields CDR1 MNHNY and CDR2 SVGAGI (reference sequence). The CDR3, as DNA: TGTGCCAGCAGTTACGGGGCAGGGTCTGGCTACACCTTC. Translated, it gives CASSYGAGSGYTF.

This CDR3 reads CASTRGCQPQHF. The DNA for the CDR3 is TGTGCCAGCACCAGGGGGTGCCAGCCCCAGCATTTT. The gene calls are TRBV6-5 and TRBJ1-5, with TRBD1 matching over 7 bases. V was clipped by 7 bases and J by 7 bases; unmatched bases: 4. The germline CDR1 and CDR2 sequences are MNHEY and SVGAGI. The CDR3 extends over 12 amino acids.

V usage is TRBV7-3 and J usage is TRBJ2-7; 11 nucleotides line up with TRBD1. V shed 4 bases, J shed 0 bases, and the junction held 5 bases outside the gene matches. This CDR3 is built from 16 residues. The germline V gene encodes CDR1 SGHTA and CDR2 FQGTGA. The CDR3 protein is CASSSGQGAVSYEQYF. CDR3 sequence (DNA): TGTGCCAGCAGCTCCGGACAGGGGGCGGTCTCCTACGAGCAGTACTTC.

The CDR3: CASSSPEMPTQYF. The CDR3 bases are TGTGCCAGCAGCTCTCCCGAGATGCCTACGCAGTATTTT. The chain uses TRBV7-9 and TRBJ2-3; no reliable D call. This CDR3 region has 13 residues. The V and J ends lost 4 bases and 8 bases respectively, with 13 bases between them. Germline lookup yields CDR1 SEHNR and CDR2 FQNEAQ (reference sequence).

This clone was counted a few times. The genes are TRBV4-2 and TRBJ1-4, with no clear D. The V gene's germline CDR1 is LGHNA and CDR2 YNFKEQ. Trimming took off 4 bases at V and 5 bases at J, with 11 bases between the two ends. The CDR3 runs 14 residues. The chain's CDR3 is CASSRNPENEKLFF. CDR3 coding DNA: TGTGCCAGCAGCCGGAACCCGGAGAATGAAAAACTGTTTTTT.

This clone came up a few times. Other DNA variants within this sample encode the same CDR3. The V call is TRBV7-9, the J call TRBJ1-2; 10 bases agree with TRBD1. CDR1 SEHNR and CDR2 FQNEAQ come from the germline V gene (reference sequence). V lost 3 bases, J lost 5 bases, and 3 bases stayed unmatched. This CDR3 has 14 amino acids. The CDR3 reads CASSLGTGAYGYTF. The CDR3 nucleotides are TGTGCCAGCAGCTTGGGGACAGGGGCGTATGGCTACACCTTC.

The chain couples TRBV27 to TRBJ2-5; D may be TRBD1 (6 bases). Germline V gene sequence: CDR1 MNHEY, CDR2 SMNVEV (reference sequence). V was clipped by 6 bases and J by 2 bases, with 10 bases between them. This CDR3 has 13 residues. The CDR3 coding sequence is TGTGCCAGCAGGAGACAGGAACAAGAGACCCAGTACTTC. Translating gives CASRRQEQETQYF.

The gene calls are TRBV6-5 and TRBJ2-1; 11 bases are shared with TRBD2. V gave up 0 bases and J gave up 10 bases; unmatched junction bases: 8. In germline, CDR1 is MNHEY, CDR2 SVGAGI. This CDR3 has 16 amino acids. For the CDR3, the DNA is TGTGCCAGCAGTTACTCTAGCGGGGGGGCCAGAGGCGAGCAGTTCTTC. Translating it yields CASSYSSGGARGEQFF.

This chain joins TRBV2 and TRBJ2-7; weak D call: TRBD1 (5 bases). Germline V lookup: CDR1 SNHLY, CDR2 FYNNEI. Trimming took 7 bases from V and 3 from J, leaving 10 bases between them. This CDR3 has 12 residues. In nucleotides, the CDR3 is TGTGCCAGCACGGCAGGGAACTACGAGCAGTACTTC. It codes for CASTAGNYEQYF.